Listed here are 2 T cell receptor beta chains from one sample, sequenced in a study of blood T cell repertoires in COVID-19. Libraries were prepared by immunoSEQ multiplex PCR; TCRdb keeps only in-frame clonotypes and omits some of them. The sample has some 57,000 clones; roughly 92% are singletons. The sequencing sample was made of peripheral blood. The receptors were sampled from a human donor in a cohort sampled during active COVID-19.

The rearrangement joins TRBV7-2 to TRBJ1-1, with D perhaps TRBD1 (5 bases). The CDR3 sequence is 13 residues long. CDR1 and CDR2 from the germline V gene are SGHTA and FQGNSA. The V and J ends lost 2 bases and 1 base respectively, with 5 bases between them. CDR3 region: CASSLQGNTEAFF. CDR3 nucleotides: TGTGCCAGCAGCTTACAGGGGAACACTGAAGCTTTCTTT.

The chain links TRBV19 to TRBJ1-1; 8 bases are a match to TRBD1. Germline V gene lookup returns CDR1 LNHDA and CDR2 SQIVND (reference sequence). The CDR3 covers 14 residues. The V segment lost 4 bases and the J segment 4 bases; nucleotides outside the gene matches: 5. The chain's CDR3 is CASSTRTGITEAFF. The CDR3 DNA reads TGTGCCAGTAGTACCCGGACAGGGATCACTGAAGCTTTCTTT.